The 9 T cell receptor beta chains reported below all come from one sample, sequenced in a study of CD8 T cells in ankylosing spondylitis. Their antigens remain unidentified. Study-wide findings and caveats: A TCR beta motif made of several highly homologous variants seemed typical of ankylosing spondylitis blood.

TCRdb passed the 5' RACE reads through MiXCR, listing each CDR3 protein once. The repertoire consists of roughly 470,000 distinct CDR3 sequences, with 25% to 30% occurring once and the leading ten covering 0.89%. Sequencing was carried out using blood, either unsorted or a sorted T cell fraction (not recorded which). These receptors were collected from a male donor with ankylosing spondylitis.

This chain links TRBV20-1 with TRBJ2-3; D assignment may be TRBD1 or TRBD2 (5 bases each). This CDR3 has 15 residues. Germline CDR1 reads DFQATT; CDR2 reads SNEGSKA (reference sequence). V was shortened by 4 bases and J by 0 bases, with 14 bases between the two germline ends. The CDR3 protein is CSATTGTVSTDTQYF. The CDR3 nucleotides are TGCAGTGCTACCACCGGGACGGTGAGCACAGATACGCAGTATTTT.

The V and J genes are TRBV7-2 and TRBJ2-1, with TRBD2 identical over 12 bases. Germline assignment: CDR1 SGHTA and CDR2 FQGNSA. V lost 1 base to trimming and J lost 9 bases; unmatched junction nucleotides: 4. The CDR3 consists of 15 residues. The DNA for the CDR3 is TGTGCCAGCAGCTTAGGACTAGCGGGAGATGTTGAGCAGTTCTTC. Residues: CASSLGLAGDVEQFF.

A few counts support this clonotype. The J gene is TRBJ2-3, the V gene TRBV5-6, with 10 bases fitting TRBD1. This CDR3 comprises 16 residues. V dropped 4 bases and J dropped 2; count of bases not matched to a gene: 7. CDR1 is SGHDT, CDR2 YYEEEE, per germline. The chain's CDR3 is CASSRRGQGNTDTQYF. In nucleotides, the CDR3 is TGTGCCAGCAGCCGTCGGGGACAGGGGAACACAGATACGCAGTATTTT.

This clonotype was counted ten times or more. This rearrangement joins TRBV5-1 to TRBJ2-5; 13 nucleotides line up with TRBD2. The CDR3 has 15 residues. J gave up 4 bases and V 3 bases, and 3 bases lay outside the gene matches. Per the germline V gene, CDR1 is SGHRS and CDR2 is YFSETQ. This CDR3 is CASSWTSGSRETQYF. The CDR3 region has the DNA TGCGCCAGCAGCTGGACTAGCGGGAGCCGAGAGACCCAGTACTTC.

This clonotype has at least ten counts. The chain links TRBV5-1 to TRBJ1-1; D unclear. The CDR3 runs 13 residues. Germline V gene lookup returns CDR1 SGHRS and CDR2 YFSETQ. Trimming took off 6 bases at V and 0 bases at J, with 9 bases between the two ends. CDR3 residues: CASKSLMNTEAFF. CDR3 nucleotide sequence: TGCGCCAGCAAGAGCCTCATGAACACTGAAGCTTTCTTT. The full variable domain, its missing parts supplied by reference TRBV5-1 and TRBJ1-1, is KAGVTQTPRYLIKTRGQQVTLSCSPISGHRSVSWYQQTPGQGLQFLFEYFSETQRNKGNFPGRFSGRQFSNSRSEMNVSTLELGDSALYLCASKSLMNTEAFFGQGTRLTVV.

This chain connects TRBV5-1 to TRBJ1-1; TRBD1 matches at 7 bases. The CDR3 is 14 amino acids. Germline loops: CDR1 SGHRS, CDR2 YFSETQ. J lost 5 bases, V lost 4 bases, and 8 bases had no gene match. CDR3 residues: CASSHQGGNTEAFF. The CDR3 DNA reads TGCGCCAGCAGCCACCAGGGGGGGAATACTGAAGCTTTCTTT.

The genes are TRBV7-2 and TRBJ2-1, with D tentatively TRBD1 or TRBD2 (5 bases each). CDR1 and CDR2 (germline): SGHTA, FQGNSA. Trimming removed 5 bases at V and 9 bases at J, with 11 bases between. The CDR3 has 12 amino acids. The CDR3 is CASSTPGTEQFF. The CDR3 DNA follows: TGTGCCAGCAGCACCCCGGGGACTGAGCAGTTCTTC.

This rearrangement joins TRBV4-2 to TRBJ2-5, with 8 bases lining up with TRBD2. Trimming took 0 bases from V and 2 from J; bases not matched to a gene: 5. The germline CDR1 and CDR2 sequences are LGHNA and YNFKEQ. This CDR3 spans 16 amino acids. The DNA of the CDR3 is TGTGCCAGCAGCCAAGACACGGCTAGCGGGCAAGAGACCCAGTACTTC. Amino acids: CASSQDTASGQETQYF.

This chain joins TRBV20-1 and TRBJ2-1; 9 bases fit TRBD2. The J segment lost 3 bases and the V segment lost 4 bases, leaving 10 bases of the junction unmatched. This CDR3 has 16 amino acids. Germline V lookup: CDR1 DFQATT, CDR2 SNEGSKA (reference sequence). CDR3 in amino acids: CSANPQLAGYYNEQFF. CDR3 nucleotide sequence: TGCAGTGCTAACCCCCAACTAGCGGGTTACTACAATGAGCAGTTCTTC.